What follows are 14 T cell receptor beta chains derived from one specimen sequenced in a study of T cell responses to AZD1222 COVID-19 vaccine. TCRdb's copy holds only in-frame clones and misses some; the assay was immunoSEQ multiplex PCR. The sample lists about 90,000 clones, 80% to 90% occurring once. Sample: peripheral blood, taken on day 0 of AZD1222 vaccination. Receptor source: an adult in good health.

This chain joins TRBV19 and TRBJ2-2, with D hard to call. Germline V gene data show CDR1 as LNHDA and CDR2 as SQIVND (reference sequence). The ends were cut back, 4 bases at V and 9 bases at J, with 9 bases in the middle. This CDR3 region has 12 residues. CDR3 in DNA: TGTGCCAGTAGTACCCTAAAGTGGGAGCTGTTTTTT. Residues: CASSTLKWELFF.

This clone was picked up a small number of times. The chain combines TRBV19 with TRBJ1-4; D might be TRBD1 (6 bases). The CDR3 is 18 residues long. Germline-derived CDR1 and CDR2 are LNHDA and SQIVND (reference sequence). V was cut by 5 bases and J by 2 bases, with 21 bases left in between. The DNA of the CDR3 is TGTGCCAGTAGTCAACACAGGGTTGGTAGTAGGACTAATGAAAAACTGTTTTTT. This sequence encodes CASSQHRVGSRTNEKLFF.

The CDR3 region is CASSPVHEQYF. The CDR3 DNA is TGTGCCAGCAGCCCGGTTCACGAGCAGTACTTC. The chain couples TRBV7-9 to TRBJ2-7, with D uncertain. Trimming shortened V by 5 bases and J by 5 bases, and 7 bases separated the two germline ends. Germline V gene lookup returns CDR1 SEHNR and CDR2 FQNEAQ (reference sequence). This CDR3 spans 11 amino acids. Supplemented by reference TRBV7-9 and TRBJ2-7, the full variable domain reads DTGVSQNPRHKITKRGQNVTFRCDPISEHNRLYWYRQTLGQGPEFLTYFQNEAQLEKSRLLSDRFSAERPKGSFSTLEIQRTEQGDSAMYLCASSPVHEQYFGPGTRLTVT.

The chain is built from TRBV7-9 and TRBJ1-6, with TRBD1 matching over 7 bases. J gave up 7 bases and V 4 bases, and 7 bases lay outside the gene matches. The CDR3 length is 15 residues. CDR1 is SEHNR, CDR2 FQNEAQ, per germline (reference sequence). The CDR3 loop is CASSSGQALNSPLHF. DNA for the CDR3: TGTGCCAGCAGCTCTGGACAGGCTCTAAATTCACCCCTCCACTTT.

The rearrangement links TRBV6-4 to TRBJ1-1; 7 bases line up with TRBD1. Germline CDR1 MRHNA, CDR2 SNTAGT. The V segment lost 6 bases and the J segment 4 bases; nucleotides outside the gene matches: 8. The length of the CDR3 is 14 residues. The CDR3 region is CASSSEGAGTEAFF. The CDR3 bases are TGTGCCAGCAGCTCAGAGGGGGCAGGCACTGAAGCTTTCTTT.

This sequence joins TRBV28 and TRBJ1-3; D not certain. The CDR3 sequence is 18 residues long. Germline V gene lookup returns CDR1 MDHEN and CDR2 SYDVKM. Trimming cost V 5 bases and J 0 bases, with 20 bases left between them. The CDR3 coding sequence is TGTGCCAGCAGTGCCCATTCCGGAGGGTCACCCTCTGGAAACACCATATATTTT. As protein: CASSAHSGGSPSGNTIYF. Drawing the rest from reference TRBV28 and TRBJ1-3, the complete variable domain is DVKVTQSSRYLVKRTGEKVFLECVQDMDHENMFWYRQDPGLGLRLIYFSYDVKMKEKGDIPEGYSVSREKKERFSLILESASTNQTSMYLCASSAHSGGSPSGNTIYFGEGSWLTVV.

A few counts support this clone. The chain recombines TRBV6-2 or TRBV6-3 with TRBJ2-7; 9 bases agree with TRBD2. V was clipped by 5 bases and J by 3 bases; unmatched bases: 20. The CDR3 totals 19 residues. The germline gives CDR1 MNHEY, CDR2 SVGEGT. The CDR3 nucleotides read TGTGCCAGCAGTAAATTCTCTAGCGGGATCACCGCGTATGACTACGAGCAGTACTTC. Protein: CASSKFSSGITAYDYEQYF.

V is TRBV7-9 and J is TRBJ2-1; unclear D gene. Germline values: CDR1 SEHNR, CDR2 FQNEAQ (reference sequence). V was pared by 3 bases and J by 12 bases, with 15 bases between. There are 13 residues in the CDR3. CDR3 bases: TGTGCCAGCAGCTTTCCCTCGGGTCATTGGCAGTTCTTC. Its protein product is CASSFPSGHWQFF.

This clone was recorded a few times. The V call is TRBV2, the J call TRBJ1-5; TRBD1 aligns across 7 bases. CDR3 length: 15 amino acids. Losses at the gene ends were 7 bases for V and 5 bases for J; bases not matched to a gene: 11. CDR1 and CDR2 from the germline V gene are SNHLY and FYNNEI. The CDR3: CASMVGGGADQPQHF. In nucleotides, the CDR3 is TGTGCCAGCATGGTCGGAGGGGGCGCAGATCAGCCCCAGCATTTT.

The rearrangement uses TRBV3-1 (or the pseudogene TRBV3-2) and TRBJ1-6, with D perhaps TRBD1 (6 bases). The CDR3 totals 15 residues. V was clipped by 4 bases and J by 6 bases, with 13 bases between them. Germline V gene sequence: CDR1 LGHDT, CDR2 YNNKEL (reference sequence). The CDR3 sequence: CASSLSPDSNSPLHF. CDR3 nucleotides: TGTGCCAGCAGCCTAAGCCCGGACAGTAATTCACCCCTCCACTTT.

The gene calls are TRBV4-1 and TRBJ1-2; 8 bases match TRBD1. Looked up from germline, CDR1 is MGHRA and CDR2 is YSYEKL. Trimming at V came to 2 bases and at J to 5 bases, leaving 10 bases not matched to a gene. The CDR3 consists of 16 residues. The CDR3 loop is CASSQLRTGKGYGYTF. The CDR3 nucleotides read TGCGCCAGCAGCCAACTAAGGACAGGGAAGGGTTATGGCTACACCTTC.

The CDR3 coding sequence is TGTGCCAGCAGTTTAATGTCTCAGCCCCAGCATTTT. This codes for CASSLMSQPQHF. The gene calls are TRBV28 and TRBJ1-5; no reliable D call. The CDR3 contains 12 residues. V lost 2 bases and J lost 6, with 5 bases in between. Germline CDR1 MDHEN, CDR2 SYDVKM.

V gene TRBV6-5 combines with J gene TRBJ1-5; D is unresolved. Between the trimmed V and J ends, which lost 2 bases and 2 bases, there was a span of 13 bases. CDR3 length equals 16 residues. Germline V gene data show CDR1 as MNHEY and CDR2 as SVGAGI. The CDR3 loop reads CASSYSFGTGNQPQHF. The CDR3 DNA follows: TGTGCCAGCAGTTACAGTTTTGGTACGGGCAATCAGCCCCAGCATTTT.

The chain joins TRBV19 to TRBJ1-5; D is uncertain. The CDR3 is made up of 13 amino acids. V was shortened by 5 bases and J by 3 bases, with 8 bases between the two germline ends. From germline, CDR1 is LNHDA and CDR2 SQIVND (reference sequence). CDR3 in amino acids: CASSWEDNQPQHF. CDR3 nucleotide sequence: TGTGCCAGTAGTTGGGAGGACAATCAGCCCCAGCATTTT.